Below, 2 T cell receptor beta chains from the same sample are listed, as sequenced in a study of T cells after yellow fever vaccination. MiXCR, run by TCRdb on the 5' RACE reads, gives a single entry per CDR3 protein. The sample shows some 160,000 distinct CDR3 sequences, approximately 6.8% of them seen only once. Sequenced material: CD4+ T cells sorted from PBMCs, taken 5 to 6 days after the first yellow fever vaccination. These receptors were collected from a man between 18 and 29 years old who received the YFV17D yellow fever vaccine.

The chain has TRBV6-1 and TRBJ1-5; D is ambiguous. Deletions cut 8 bases from V and 7 bases from J, with 18 bases between. Germline V lookup: CDR1 MNHNS, CDR2 SASEGT. CDR3 length: 14 residues. This chain's CDR3 is CASLKGGQIQPQHF. The CDR3 DNA follows: TGTGCCAGCCTCAAAGGTGGGCAGATCCAGCCCCAGCATTTT.

This clonotype has a count of ten or more. V is TRBV20-1 and J is TRBJ1-6; 7 nucleotides line up with TRBD1. The length of the CDR3 is 15 residues. J lost 8 bases, V lost 0 bases, and 7 bases had no gene match. CDR1 and CDR2 from the germline V gene are DFQATT and SNEGSKA (reference sequence). CDR3 residues: CSARDVTGDDSPLHF. Written as DNA, the CDR3 is TGCAGTGCTAGAGATGTTACAGGGGATGATTCACCCCTCCACTTT.